A single TCR beta chain is shown here with its context. The antigen is unknown. Vbeta (60) and Jbeta (13) primers were used in the PCR. Using immunoSEQ multiplex PCR, the repertoire was profiled, and TCRdb retains in-frame clones only, with some absent. Among about 190,000 clones listed, 79% were seen once. This sample was included in a study of cytomegalovirus exposure and HLA in healthy donors. Turning to the study itself: Earlier, approximately 190 million T cells were analyzed, and about 100 million unique TCR beta sequences were found among them.

Findings of the study overall: Within a later analysis, the majority of CMV-associated TCR beta chains appeared HLA-restricted. In a later analysis, TCR association rates varied by HLA locus: DRB1 most, HLA-C fewest. Highly shared sequence variants in one cluster were likely a sequencing artifact.

CDR3 length: 16 residues. Germline values: CDR1 MGHRA, CDR2 YSYEKL. Germline trimming cut 3 bases from V and 0 bases from J; bases unmatched to any gene: 8. J is TRBJ2-7 and V is TRBV4-1; 7 nucleotides agree with TRBD1. The sequenced sample consisted of PBMCs. The clonotype comes from a woman younger than 35 in good health and CMV-seronegative. The CDR3 DNA sequence: TGCGCCAGCAGCCACGGAGGCCGGGACAGCTCCTACGAGCAGTACTTC. It encodes CASSHGGRDSSYEQYF.